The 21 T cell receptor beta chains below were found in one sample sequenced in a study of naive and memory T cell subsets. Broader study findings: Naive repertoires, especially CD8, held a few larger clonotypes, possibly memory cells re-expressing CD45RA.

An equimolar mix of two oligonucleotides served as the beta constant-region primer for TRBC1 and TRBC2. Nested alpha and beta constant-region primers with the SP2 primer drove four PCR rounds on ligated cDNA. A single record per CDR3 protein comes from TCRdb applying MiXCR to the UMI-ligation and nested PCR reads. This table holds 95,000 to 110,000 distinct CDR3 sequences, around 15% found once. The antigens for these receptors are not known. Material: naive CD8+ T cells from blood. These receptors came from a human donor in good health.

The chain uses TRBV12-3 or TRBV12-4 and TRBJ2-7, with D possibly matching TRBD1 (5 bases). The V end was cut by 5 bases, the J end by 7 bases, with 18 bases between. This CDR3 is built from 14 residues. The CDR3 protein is CASSHATGLEEQYF. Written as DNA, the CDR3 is TGTGCCAGCAGTCACGCCACAGGTTTGGAAGAGCAGTACTTC.

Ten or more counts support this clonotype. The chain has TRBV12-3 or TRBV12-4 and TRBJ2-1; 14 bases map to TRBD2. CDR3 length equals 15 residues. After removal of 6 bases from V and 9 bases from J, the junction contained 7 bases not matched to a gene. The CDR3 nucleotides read TGTGCCAGCAGCACCGGGACTAGCGGGAGACTTGAGCAGTTCTTC. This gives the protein CASSTGTSGRLEQFF.

The CDR3 DNA reads TGCGCCAGCAGCCAAGAGCGCCAGGCAGTCAACAATGGCTACACCTTC. As protein: CASSQERQAVNNGYTF. The genes are TRBV4-3 and TRBJ1-2; D is unclear. Per the germline V gene, CDR1 is LGHNA and CDR2 is YSLEER. CDR3 length equals 16 residues. The V gene lost 0 bases and the J gene lost 6 bases, with 17 bases spanning the gap.

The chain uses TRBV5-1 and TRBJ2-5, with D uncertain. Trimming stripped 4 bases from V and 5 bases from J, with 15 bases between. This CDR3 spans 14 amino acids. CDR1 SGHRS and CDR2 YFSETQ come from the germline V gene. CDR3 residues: CASSPLVNRETQYF. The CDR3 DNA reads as TGCGCCAGCAGCCCCCTAGTTAACCGGGAGACCCAGTACTTC.

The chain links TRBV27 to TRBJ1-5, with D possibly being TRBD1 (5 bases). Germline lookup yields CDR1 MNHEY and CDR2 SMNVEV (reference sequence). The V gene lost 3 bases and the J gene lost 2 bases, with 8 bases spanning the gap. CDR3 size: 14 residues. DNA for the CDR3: TGTGCCAGCAGTTTGGTAGGGGGCAATCAGCCCCAGCATTTT. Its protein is CASSLVGGNQPQHF.

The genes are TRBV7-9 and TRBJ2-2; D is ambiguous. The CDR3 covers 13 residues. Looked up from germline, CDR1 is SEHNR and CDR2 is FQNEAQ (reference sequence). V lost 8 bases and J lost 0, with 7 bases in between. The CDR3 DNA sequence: TGTGCCAGCGCGGAACCGAACACCGGGGAGCTGTTTTTT. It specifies CASAEPNTGELFF.

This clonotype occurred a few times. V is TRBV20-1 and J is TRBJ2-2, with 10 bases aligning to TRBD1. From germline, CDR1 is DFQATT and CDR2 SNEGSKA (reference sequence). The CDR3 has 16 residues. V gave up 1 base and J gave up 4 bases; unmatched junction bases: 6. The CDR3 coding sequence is TGCAGTGCTAGAGGGGGGGACAGGGGAGGCACCGGGGAGCTGTTTTTT. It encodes CSARGGDRGGTGELFF.

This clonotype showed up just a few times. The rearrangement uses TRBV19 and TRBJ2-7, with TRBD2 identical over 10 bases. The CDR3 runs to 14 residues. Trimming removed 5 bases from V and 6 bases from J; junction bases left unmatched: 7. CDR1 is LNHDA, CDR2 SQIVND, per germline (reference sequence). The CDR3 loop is CASSWASGSPEQYF. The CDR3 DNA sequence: TGTGCCAGTAGTTGGGCTAGCGGGAGTCCCGAGCAGTACTTC.

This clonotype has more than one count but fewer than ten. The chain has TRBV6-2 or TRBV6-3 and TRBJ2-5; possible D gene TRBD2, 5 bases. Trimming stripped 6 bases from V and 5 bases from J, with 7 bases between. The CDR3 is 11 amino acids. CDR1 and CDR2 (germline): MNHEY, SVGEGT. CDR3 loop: CASRGVETQYF. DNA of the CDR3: TGTGCCAGCAGGGGAGTGGAGACCCAGTACTTC.

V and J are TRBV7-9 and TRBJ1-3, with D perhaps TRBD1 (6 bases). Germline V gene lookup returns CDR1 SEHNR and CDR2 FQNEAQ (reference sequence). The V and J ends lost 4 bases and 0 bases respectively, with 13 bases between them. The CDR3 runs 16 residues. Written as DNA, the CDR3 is TGTGCCAGCAGCTCCAAGGACAGAGTCTCTGGAAACACCATATATTTT. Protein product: CASSSKDRVSGNTIYF.

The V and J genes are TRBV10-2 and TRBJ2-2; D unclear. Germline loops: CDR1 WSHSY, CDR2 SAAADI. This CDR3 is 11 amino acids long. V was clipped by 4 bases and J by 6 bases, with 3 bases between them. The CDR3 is CASSGAGELFF. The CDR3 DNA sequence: TGCGCCAGCAGTGGGGCCGGGGAGCTGTTTTTT.

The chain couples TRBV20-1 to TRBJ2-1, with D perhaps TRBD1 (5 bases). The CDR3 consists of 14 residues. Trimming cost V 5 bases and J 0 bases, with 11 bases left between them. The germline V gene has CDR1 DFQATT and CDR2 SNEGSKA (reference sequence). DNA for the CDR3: TGCAGTGCTGAACAGGATAGCTCCTACAATGAGCAGTTCTTC. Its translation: CSAEQDSSYNEQFF.

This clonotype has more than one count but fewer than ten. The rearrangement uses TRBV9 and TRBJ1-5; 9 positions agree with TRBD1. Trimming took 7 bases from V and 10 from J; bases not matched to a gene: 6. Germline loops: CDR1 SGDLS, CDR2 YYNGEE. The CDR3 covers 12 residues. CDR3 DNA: TGTGCCAGCGGGACAGGGACCCAACCCCAGCATTTT. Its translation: CASGTGTQPQHF.

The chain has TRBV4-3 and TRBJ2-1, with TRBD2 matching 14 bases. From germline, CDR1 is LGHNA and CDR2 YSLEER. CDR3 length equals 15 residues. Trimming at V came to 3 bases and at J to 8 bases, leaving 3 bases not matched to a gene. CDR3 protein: CASSQGLAGADEQFF. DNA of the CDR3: TGCGCCAGCAGCCAGGGACTAGCGGGAGCCGATGAGCAGTTCTTC.

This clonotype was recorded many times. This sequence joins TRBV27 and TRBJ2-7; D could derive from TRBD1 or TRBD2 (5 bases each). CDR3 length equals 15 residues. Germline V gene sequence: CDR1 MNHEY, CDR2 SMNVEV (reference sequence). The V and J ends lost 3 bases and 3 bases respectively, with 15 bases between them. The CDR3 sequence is CASSFGVGAYYEQYF. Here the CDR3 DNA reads TGTGCCAGCAGTTTCGGTGTCGGGGCCTACTACGAGCAGTACTTC.

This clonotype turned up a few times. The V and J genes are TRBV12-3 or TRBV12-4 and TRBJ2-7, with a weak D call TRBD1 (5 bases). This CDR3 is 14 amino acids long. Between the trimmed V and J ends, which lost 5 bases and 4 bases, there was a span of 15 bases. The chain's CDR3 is CASSPDRRPYEQYF. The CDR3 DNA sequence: TGTGCCAGCAGTCCCGACAGACGCCCTTACGAGCAGTACTTC.

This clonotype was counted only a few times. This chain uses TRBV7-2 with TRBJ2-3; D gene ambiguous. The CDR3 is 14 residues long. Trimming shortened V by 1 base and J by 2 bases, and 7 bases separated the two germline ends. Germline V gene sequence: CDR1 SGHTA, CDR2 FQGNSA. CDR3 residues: CASSLDRTTDTQYF. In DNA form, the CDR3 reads TGTGCCAGCAGCTTAGACAGAACCACAGATACGCAGTATTTT.

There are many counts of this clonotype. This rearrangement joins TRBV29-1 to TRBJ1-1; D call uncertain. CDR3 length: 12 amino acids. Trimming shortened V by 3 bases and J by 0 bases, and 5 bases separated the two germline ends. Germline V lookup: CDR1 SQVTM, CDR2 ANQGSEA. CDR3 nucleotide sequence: TGCAGCGTTGAGGACTTGAACACTGAAGCTTTCTTT. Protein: CSVEDLNTEAFF.

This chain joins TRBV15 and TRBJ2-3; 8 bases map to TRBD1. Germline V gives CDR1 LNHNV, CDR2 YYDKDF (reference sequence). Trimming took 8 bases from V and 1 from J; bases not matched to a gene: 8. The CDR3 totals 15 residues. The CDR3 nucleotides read TGTGCCACCGGAGACAGGGGTTTTCGCACAGATACGCAGTATTTT. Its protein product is CATGDRGFRTDTQYF.

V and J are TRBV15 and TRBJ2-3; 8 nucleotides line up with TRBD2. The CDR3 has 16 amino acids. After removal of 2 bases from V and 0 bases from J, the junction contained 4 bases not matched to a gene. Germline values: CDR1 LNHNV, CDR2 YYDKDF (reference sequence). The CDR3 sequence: CATSRYTSGSTDTQYF. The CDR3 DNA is TGTGCCACCAGCAGATATACTAGCGGAAGCACAGATACGCAGTATTTT. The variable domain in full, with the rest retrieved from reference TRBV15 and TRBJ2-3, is DAMVIQNPRYQVTQFGKPVTLSCSQTLNHNVMYWYQQKSSQAPKLLFHYYDKDFNNEADTPDNFQSRRPNTSFCFLDIRSPGLGDTAMYLCATSRYTSGSTDTQYFGPGTRLTVL.

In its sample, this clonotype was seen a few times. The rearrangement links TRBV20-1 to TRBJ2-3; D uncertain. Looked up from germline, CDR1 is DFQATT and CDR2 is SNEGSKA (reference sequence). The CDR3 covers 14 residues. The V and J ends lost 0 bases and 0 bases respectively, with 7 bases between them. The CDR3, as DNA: TGCAGTGCTAGAGATCAGACTAGCACAGATACGCAGTATTTT. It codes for CSARDQTSTDTQYF.